The following is a T cell receptor beta chain sequence with its context. The sample originates from a study of blood T cell repertoires in COVID-19. Method: immunoSEQ multiplex PCR; TCRdb's copy keeps in-frame clones and lacks some. The profile shows about 430,000 clones, approximately 91% of them singletons. Trimming removed 5 bases from V and 7 bases from J, with 15 bases in between. This CDR3 is built from 14 residues. CDR1 is MNHEY, CDR2 SMNVEV, per germline (reference sequence). The receptor's source is a woman aged 18-35 years who had been exposed to COVID-19. Sequenced input: PBMCs or T cells enriched from blood (not recorded which). This sequence joins TRBV27 and TRBJ1-5; D might be TRBD1 (5 bases). The CDR3 is CASSLGRGSQPQHF. Written as DNA, the CDR3 is TGTGCCAGCAGTCTGGGGCGGGGTTCGCAGCCCCAGCATTTT.